Listed below are T cell receptor beta chains from one sample, sequenced in a study of blood T cells in healthy people across ages. TCRdb passed the 5' RACE reads through MiXCR, listing each CDR3 protein once. The repertoire includes roughly 900,000 distinct CDR3 sequences, about 48% of them detected once, and about an eighth sits in the top ten. Material: blood. All receptors derive from a man aged 25-45 years in good health. CDR3s leave out the opening cysteine and the closing phenylalanine or tryptophan.

CDR3	V	J
ASSPPRVLSGGYNEQF	TRBV3-1	TRBJ2-1
AWSVPWGNTEAF	TRBV30	TRBJ1-1
SAPDRVSYNEQF	TRBV20-1	TRBJ2-1
ASSLFAGIQETQY	TRBV28	TRBJ2-5
SVGKGMNEQY	TRBV29-1	TRBJ2-7
ASSQGRDRGNYGYT	TRBV7-2	TRBJ1-2
ASSQGQGDPYEKLF	TRBV4-2	TRBJ1-4
ASSPSRGADTQY	TRBV12-3/TRBV12-4	TRBJ2-3
SAPGAPGTNTQY	TRBV20-1	TRBJ2-3
ASTPGARSYGYT	TRBV12-3/TRBV12-4	TRBJ1-2
SARGIGHRMGEQF	TRBV20-1	TRBJ2-1
ASSQTSGGAYKEQF	TRBV4-2	TRBJ2-1
SARGPFRSSKNIQY	TRBV20-1	TRBJ2-4
AWSRQGAYGYT	TRBV30	TRBJ1-2
ASSSWDRNTEAF	TRBV7-2	TRBJ1-1
ATSSSGGLGGYT	TRBV27	TRBJ1-2
AWSVRGSGANVLT	TRBV30	TRBJ2-6
ASSSVSYGETQY	TRBV7-2	TRBJ2-5
ASSLGTGVWAEQY	TRBV12-3/TRBV12-4	NA
ASSQDGRYGYT	TRBV3-1	TRBJ1-2
ASMTRREGYT	TRBV2	TRBJ1-2
SVIRSYEQY	TRBV29-1	TRBJ2-7
SVGGGDLYEQY	TRBV29-1	TRBJ2-7
ASRNTGTVSYEQY	TRBV7-2	TRBJ2-7
ASRLGLAGGRDTQY	TRBV7-2	TRBJ2-3
ASRSSGGMGSPLH	TRBV12-3/TRBV12-4	TRBJ1-6
ASSLWGDEQF	TRBV5-1	TRBJ2-1
ASSTVDTQY	TRBV6-2/TRBV6-3	TRBJ2-3
ASSPVRQFGQY	TRBV18	TRBJ2-7
ASSSTGNGEKLF	TRBV5-1	TRBJ1-4
ASRSQSTNEKLF	TRBV2	TRBJ1-4
ATSDNPGQGSTDTQY	TRBV24-1	TRBJ2-3
ASRARQSLSTDTQY	TRBV6-6	TRBJ2-3
ASRFLSDTQY	TRBV12-3/TRBV12-4	TRBJ2-3
ASSQEVDRVSEQY	TRBV4-2	TRBJ2-7
ASSLAGQGGKAF	TRBV12-3/TRBV12-4	TRBJ1-1
ASSAYRAGSTDTQY	TRBV5-6	TRBJ2-3
SASGLDRRNEQF	TRBV20-1	TRBJ2-1
ASAGDSGYGYT	TRBV5-1	TRBJ1-2
AGGNPQFNEQF	TRBV6-4	TRBJ2-1
ASSQSMGRANYGYT	TRBV16	TRBJ1-2
SARELGGLAEAF	TRBV20-1	TRBJ1-1